This T cell receptor beta chain emerged from a study of early stage breast cancer tumors. Note on this clone: Its target is unknown. At one of its ends the junction is not consistent with the germline gene, which may arise from a read error.

Study-wide results and limits: Chain pairing and CD4, CD8 or FOXP3 expression were not captured. Enriched TCRB sequences shared across patients were mostly commonly generated sequences. Compared with adjacent normal breast, tumors showed around 2.7-fold denser, more clonal T cells.

Blood replicates held 0.5 ug DNA, tumor or normal breast 1.5 ug, two each. TCRdb keeps only in-frame clones here, not all; method: immunoSEQ multiplex PCR. This table holds tens of thousands of clones, approximately 79% found once. Source material: blood. The sequence was obtained from a person in their sixties with breast cancer.

This CDR3 reads CASSQQVTGELFF. The CDR3 DNA is TGTGCTAGCAGCCAGCAGGTCACCGGGGAGCTGTTTTTT. This chain links TRBV7-7 with TRBJ2-2; D is ambiguous. CDR1 is SSHAT and CDR2 is FNYEAQ in the germline V gene (reference sequence). The CDR3 runs to 13 residues. Full variable domain (remainder filled in from reference TRBV7-7 and TRBJ2-2): GAGVSQSPRYKVTKRGQDVTLRCDPISSHATLYWYQQALGQGPEFLTYFNYEAQPDKSGLPSDRFSAERPEGSISTLTIQRTEQRDSAMYRCASSQQVTGELFFGEGSRLTVL.